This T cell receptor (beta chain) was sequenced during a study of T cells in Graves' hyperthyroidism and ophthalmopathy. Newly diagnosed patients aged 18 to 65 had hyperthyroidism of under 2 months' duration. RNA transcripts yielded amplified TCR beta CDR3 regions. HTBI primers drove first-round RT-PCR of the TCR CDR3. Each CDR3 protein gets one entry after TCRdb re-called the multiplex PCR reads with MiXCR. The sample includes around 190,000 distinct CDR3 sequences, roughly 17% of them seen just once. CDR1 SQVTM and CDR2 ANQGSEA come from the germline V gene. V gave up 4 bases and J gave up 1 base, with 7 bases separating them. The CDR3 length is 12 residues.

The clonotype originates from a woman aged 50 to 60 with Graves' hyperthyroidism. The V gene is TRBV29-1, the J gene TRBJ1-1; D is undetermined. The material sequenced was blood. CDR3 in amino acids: CSVGRENTEAFF. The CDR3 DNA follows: TGCAGCGTTGGTCGGGAGAACACTGAAGCTTTCTTT.